This entry lists 25 T cell receptor beta chains sequenced from one sample in a study of T cells in Graves' hyperthyroidism and ophthalmopathy. Template material for amplifying TCR beta CDR3 regions consisted of RNA transcripts. TCR CDR3 underwent first-round RT-PCR with the HTBI primer set. Each CDR3 protein gets one entry after TCRdb re-called the multiplex PCR reads with MiXCR. The data show around 420,000 distinct CDR3 sequences, with around 14% seen just once and 11% to 15% held by the top ten. Sample: blood. These receptors were obtained from a woman aged 18-29 years with Graves' hyperthyroidism.

This clonotype showed up many times. CDR3 amino acids: CASSHQPGVNTEAFF. The CDR3 DNA sequence: TGTGCCAGCAGTCACCAACCAGGGGTGAACACTGAAGCTTTCTTT. V is TRBV6-1 and J is TRBJ1-1; D perhaps matches TRBD1 (6 bases). Between the trimmed V and J ends, which lost 5 bases and 0 bases, there was a span of 13 bases. Germline V gene sequence: CDR1 MNHNS, CDR2 SASEGT. CDR3 size: 15 residues.

As regards this clonotype: This sequence may be a read error, since a much larger clone differs from it by one base. The chain has TRBV12-3 or TRBV12-4 and TRBJ2-1; perhaps TRBD1 as D (6 bases). The ends were cut back, 8 bases at V and 6 bases at J, with 17 bases in the middle. There are 14 residues in the CDR3. The CDR3 loop reads CASVIAGARNEQFF. DNA for the CDR3: TGTGCCAGCGTTATAGCAGGGGCTCGCAATGAGCAGTTCTTC.

This clonotype was detected only a few times. The chain combines TRBV5-1 with TRBJ1-4; possibly TRBD1 for D (5 bases). V was trimmed by 2 bases and J by 1 base, leaving 9 bases between them. The germline CDR1 and CDR2 sequences are SGHRS and YFSETQ. The CDR3 has 15 residues. CDR3 protein: CASSLPGRTNEKLFF. The CDR3 bases are TGCGCCAGCAGCTTACCGGGACGAACTAATGAAAAACTGTTTTTT.

V gene TRBV5-1 combines with J gene TRBJ2-3; possible D gene TRBD2, 5 bases. Trimming took off 0 bases at V and 6 bases at J, with 14 bases between the two ends. This CDR3 has 15 amino acids. The germline gives CDR1 SGHRS, CDR2 YFSETQ. CDR3 sequence: CASSLGQLELDTQYF. In DNA form, the CDR3 reads TGCGCCAGCAGCTTGGGACAACTAGAACTTGATACGCAGTATTTT.

This clonotype appeared many times. The chain couples TRBV7-2 to TRBJ1-2, with unresolved D. CDR1 SGHTA and CDR2 FQGNSA come from the germline V gene. Trimming took off 0 bases at V and 8 bases at J, with 13 bases between the two ends. This CDR3 is built from 14 residues. Written as DNA, the CDR3 is TGTGCCAGCAGCTTAGCAAGGATTCTCGGCGGCTACACCTTC. Translating gives CASSLARILGGYTF.

This clonotype was recorded at least ten times. The CDR3 reads CASRQGAITGELFF. As DNA, the CDR3 is TGTGCCAGTAGACAGGGGGCAATCACCGGGGAGCTGTTTTTT. This rearrangement joins TRBV2 to TRBJ2-2, with 10 bases aligning to TRBD1. The CDR3 totals 14 residues. Germline CDR1 is SNHLY and CDR2 is FYNNEI. After removal of 9 bases from V and 4 bases from J, the junction contained 5 bases not matched to a gene. Full variable domain (outside the CDR3, taken from reference TRBV2 and TRBJ2-2): EPEVTQTPSHQVTQMGQEVILRCVPISNHLYFYWYRQILGQKVEFLVSFYNNEISEKSEIFDDQFSVERPDGSNFTLKIRSTKLEDSAMYFCASRQGAITGELFFGEGSRLTVL.

This clonotype has a handful of counts. The rearrangement uses TRBV28 and TRBJ1-3; D remains unclear. Germline values: CDR1 MDHEN, CDR2 SYDVKM. This CDR3 has 11 residues. CDR3: CVVNSGNTIYF. The CDR3 DNA sequence: TGTGTGGTCAACTCTGGAAACACCATATATTTT.

This clonotype has just a few counts. The gene calls are TRBV10-3 and TRBJ1-6, with 8 bases that match TRBD1. Germline CDR1 ENHRY, CDR2 SYGVKD. J gave up 7 bases and V 6 bases, and 8 bases lay outside the gene matches. The CDR3 loop spans 15 amino acids. The CDR3: CAISRQGFDNSPLHF. CDR3 DNA: TGTGCCATCAGCCGACAGGGGTTCGACAATTCACCCCTCCACTTT.

This clonotype has more than one count but fewer than ten. This sequence joins TRBV6-4 and TRBJ2-3; TRBD2 might be the D (6 bases). Germline V gene sequence: CDR1 MRHNA, CDR2 SNTAGT. The CDR3 contains 16 residues. Trimming pared 0 bases from V and 2 bases from J, leaving 12 bases between. The CDR3 sequence is CASSDSVWEDTDTQYF. CDR3 nucleotides: TGTGCCAGCAGTGACTCAGTGTGGGAGGACACAGATACGCAGTATTTT.

The sample holds many counts of this clonotype. The rearrangement joins TRBV18 to TRBJ2-7; D call uncertain. The CDR3 is made up of 13 amino acids. The germline CDR1 and CDR2 sequences are KGHSH and LQKENI. V dropped 2 bases and J dropped 3 bases, with 8 bases sitting between them. The CDR3 DNA reads TGTGCCAGCTCACCAGGTCAGAACTACGAGCAGTACTTC. Encoded protein: CASSPGQNYEQYF.

The chain joins TRBV28 to TRBJ2-7, with D tentatively TRBD2 (6 bases). Germline loops: CDR1 MDHEN, CDR2 SYDVKM. V was shortened by 9 bases and J by 9 bases, with 18 bases between the two germline ends. The length of the CDR3 is 12 residues. CDR3: CARTPRGTGQYF. The CDR3 nucleotides read TGTGCCAGGACACCCCGCGGGACCGGGCAGTACTTC.

As DNA, the CDR3 is TGCAGTGCTCAACAATTAAGGGGTAGCGGGAGGGCCTCAGAGACCCAGTACTTC. Residues: CSAQQLRGSGRASETQYF. The chain carries TRBV20-1 and TRBJ2-5; 11 bases match TRBD2. In germline, CDR1 is DFQATT, CDR2 SNEGSKA (reference sequence). The CDR3 runs to 18 residues. Trimming took 5 bases from V and 4 from J; bases not matched to a gene: 18.

This clonotype has ten or more counts. A junction end diverges from the germline sequence, so it may reflect a read error. The chain carries TRBV12-3 or TRBV12-4 and TRBJ1-2, with D possibly being TRBD1 (6 bases). This CDR3 spans 13 amino acids. The CDR3 protein is CASIPQQGGKPSF. The CDR3, as DNA: TGTGCCAGCATCCCTCAACAGGGCGGCAAGCCTTCCTTC.

This clonotype was seen at least ten times. V is TRBV5-1 and J is TRBJ1-1; TRBD1 aligns across 7 bases. The CDR3 length is 15 residues. With 0 bases clipped from V and 3 bases from J, the junction kept 5 bases outside the gene matches. CDR1 SGHRS and CDR2 YFSETQ come from the germline V gene. In nucleotides, the CDR3 is TGCGCCAGCAGCTTGGAGGGGACAGAACACACTGAAGCTTTCTTT. Its protein product is CASSLEGTEHTEAFF. The whole variable domain, filled in from reference TRBV5-1 and TRBJ1-1, reads KAGVTQTPRYLIKTRGQQVTLSCSPISGHRSVSWYQQTPGQGLQFLFEYFSETQRNKGNFPGRFSGRQFSNSRSEMNVSTLELGDSALYLCASSLEGTEHTEAFFGQGTRLTVV.

For this clonotype: A much larger clone differs by one base, so this may be a read error. The chain is built from TRBV27 and TRBJ1-5, with a tentative D call TRBD1 (6 bases). This CDR3 is 18 amino acids long. The germline V gene encodes CDR1 MNHEY and CDR2 SMNVEV (reference sequence). Trimming stripped 6 bases from V and 5 bases from J, with 26 bases between. CDR3 coding DNA: TGTGCCAGCAGCCGAGCCGGGGGCTGGGGAGGGGACCATCAGCCCCAGCATTTT. Its translation: CASSRAGGWGGDHQPQHF.

The rearrangement links TRBV4-1 to TRBJ1-5; D gene uncertain. From germline, CDR1 is MGHRA and CDR2 YSYEKL. V gave up 1 base and J gave up 2 bases, with 12 bases separating them. CDR3 length: 16 amino acids. The CDR3 protein is CASSQGTNMGNQPQHF. Here the CDR3 DNA reads TGCGCCAGCAGCCAAGGGACCAACATGGGCAATCAGCCCCAGCATTTT.

In its sample, this clonotype was seen many times. The chain links TRBV5-1 to TRBJ1-4, with 7 positions matching TRBD1. The V segment lost 4 bases and the J segment 4 bases; nucleotides outside the gene matches: 7. CDR3 length: 15 amino acids. The germline V gene encodes CDR1 SGHRS and CDR2 YFSETQ. In DNA form, the CDR3 reads TGCGCCAGCAGCGTATCCGGGACAGTTAATGAAAAACTGTTTTTT. Translation gives CASSVSGTVNEKLFF. The whole variable domain, remainder taken from reference TRBV5-1 and TRBJ1-4, is KAGVTQTPRYLIKTRGQQVTLSCSPISGHRSVSWYQQTPGQGLQFLFEYFSETQRNKGNFPGRFSGRQFSNSRSEMNVSTLELGDSALYLCASSVSGTVNEKLFFGSGTQLSVL.

Only a few counts were recorded for this clonotype. The V call is TRBV29-1, the J call TRBJ2-1; no definite D call. CDR3 length equals 15 residues. The ends were cut back, 0 bases at V and 0 bases at J, with 9 bases in the middle. Germline CDR1 and CDR2: SQVTM and ANQGSEA. CDR3 protein: CSVEDGVYSYNEQFF. In DNA form, the CDR3 reads TGCAGCGTTGAAGATGGGGTATACTCCTACAATGAGCAGTTCTTC.

This clonotype was seen many times. This sequence joins TRBV3-1 and TRBJ1-3; no reliable D call. With 5 bases removed from V and 8 bases from J, the gap between germline ends came to 13 bases. Per the germline V gene, CDR1 is LGHDT and CDR2 is YNNKEL (reference sequence). The CDR3 contains 13 residues. The CDR3 is CASSYLSWDTIYF. CDR3 sequence (DNA): TGTGCCAGCAGCTACCTATCCTGGGACACCATATATTTT.

This chain connects TRBV6-1 to TRBJ1-3; weak D call: TRBD1 (5 bases). V gave up 5 bases and J gave up 2 bases, with 16 bases separating them. This CDR3 is 16 amino acids long. Germline values: CDR1 MNHNS, CDR2 SASEGT. CDR3 coding DNA: TGTGCCAGCAGTAGCCAGTTGTTGGGGCCTGGAAACACCATATATTTT. Its protein product is CASSSQLLGPGNTIYF.

This clonotype came up many times. The chain has TRBV11-2 and TRBJ2-1, with 8 bases aligning to TRBD1. CDR1 and CDR2 from the germline V gene are SGHAT and FQNNGV. The CDR3 runs to 17 residues. V trimming: 3 bases; J trimming: 2 bases; junction bases outside the gene matches: 9. Written as DNA, the CDR3 is TGTGCCAGCAGCTTCGACAGGGGACTCACGCCCTACAATGAGCAGTTCTTC. It translates to CASSFDRGLTPYNEQFF.

This clonotype was counted many times. The chain links TRBV6-6 to TRBJ2-1, with 8 positions matching TRBD2. This CDR3 has 15 amino acids. Germline V CDR1 and CDR2: MNHNY, SVGAGI (reference sequence). Trimming at V came to 0 bases and at J to 8 bases, leaving 6 bases not matched to a gene. CDR3: CASSYSGLGSYEQFF. DNA for the CDR3: TGTGCCAGCAGTTACTCGGGACTAGGGTCCTATGAGCAGTTCTTC.

This clonotype was counted many times. J is TRBJ2-1 and V is TRBV5-1, with 8 positions matching TRBD1. V trimming: 0 bases; J trimming: 3 bases; junction bases outside the gene matches: 11. The CDR3 has 18 residues. Germline lookup yields CDR1 SGHRS and CDR2 YFSETQ. The CDR3, as DNA: TGCGCCAGCAGCTTGGATCTCCCAGGGGGCCATGTCTACAATGAGCAGTTCTTC. Protein product: CASSLDLPGGHVYNEQFF.

This clonotype was detected many times. The rearrangement uses TRBV5-1 and TRBJ2-7; a possible D gene is TRBD1 (6 bases). V lost 1 base, J lost 5 bases, and 19 bases lay in between. Germline-derived CDR1 and CDR2 are SGHRS and YFSETQ. This CDR3 comprises 16 residues. The CDR3 loop is CASSLIAGRGSNEQYF. CDR3 nucleotide sequence: TGCGCCAGCAGCTTGATCGCTGGCAGGGGATCAAACGAGCAGTACTTC.

Many counts were recorded for this clonotype. The V and J genes are TRBV18 and TRBJ2-1; either TRBD1 or TRBD2 may supply D (5 bases each). Germline-derived CDR1 and CDR2 are KGHSH and LQKENI. The CDR3 runs to 15 residues. Trimming cost V 4 bases and J 7 bases, with 17 bases left between them. In DNA, the CDR3 is TGTGCCAGCTCACAAAGCACGGGACGGACTAATGAGCAGTTCTTC. Protein sequence: CASSQSTGRTNEQFF.